These 16 T cell receptor beta chains were all obtained from the same sample, sequenced in a study of blood T cell repertoires in COVID-19. TCRdb's copy holds only in-frame clones and misses some; the assay was immunoSEQ multiplex PCR. The sample records 450,000 or so clones, 85% to 90% being singletons. The sample taken for sequencing was peripheral blood. The receptors come from a man between 18 and 29 years old with COVID-19, enrolled during active disease.

Only a few counts were recorded for this clone. The V call is TRBV5-8, the J call TRBJ2-7; the D gene is possibly TRBD1 (6 bases). Per germline, CDR1 SGHTS and CDR2 YDEGEE. The CDR3 runs to 13 residues. V lost 2 bases and J 4 bases, leaving 10 bases between the germline ends. CDR3 amino acids: CASSFGQTYEQYF. The CDR3 coding sequence is TGTGCCAGCAGCTTCGGACAGACATACGAGCAGTACTTC.

The chain combines TRBV5-4 with TRBJ1-5, with a possible D match to TRBD1 (5 bases). CDR3 length: 13 amino acids. Germline-derived CDR1 and CDR2 are SGHNT and YYREEE (reference sequence). V was trimmed by 4 bases and J by 7 bases, leaving 12 bases between them. The CDR3 DNA follows: TGTGCCAGCAGCGCCTGGGGGGACCAGCCCCAGCATTTT. Translated, it gives CASSAWGDQPQHF.

The chain carries TRBV7-2 and TRBJ2-3, with a possible D match to TRBD1 (6 bases). The CDR3 length is 14 residues. The germline V gene has CDR1 SGHTA and CDR2 FQGNSA. Trimming took 3 bases from V and 6 from J, leaving 13 bases between them. CDR3 coding DNA: TGTGCCAGCAGCTTCAACAGGGTTCCTGATACGCAGTATTTT. This sequence encodes CASSFNRVPDTQYF. Together with reference TRBV7-2 and TRBJ2-3, the CDR3 gives the full variable domain: GAGVSQSPSNKVTEKGKDVELRCDPISGHTALYWYRQSLGQGLEFLIYFQGNSAPDKSGLPSDRFSAERTGGSVSTLTIQRTQQEDSAVYLCASSFNRVPDTQYFGPGTRLTVL.

This clone was found a few times. CDR3 sequence (DNA): TGCGCCAGCAGCATTAGCGGGTCCTACGAGCAGTACTTC. Translating gives CASSISGSYEQYF. This chain connects TRBV5-1 to TRBJ2-7; 7 positions match TRBD2. Germline lookup yields CDR1 SGHRS and CDR2 YFSETQ. With V trimmed by 4 bases and J by 1 base, 2 bases remained unmatched. The CDR3 spans 13 residues.

The chain links TRBV18 to TRBJ2-5; 7 nucleotides match TRBD1. From germline, CDR1 is KGHSH and CDR2 LQKENI. The trim removed 2 bases at V and 3 bases at J, leaving 6 bases unmatched. The CDR3 spans 15 residues. The CDR3 DNA sequence: TGTGCCAGCTCACCAAGTGGGACAGCGAAAGAGACCCAGTACTTC. Translation gives CASSPSGTAKETQYF.

The rearrangement joins TRBV3-1 (or the pseudogene TRBV3-2) to TRBJ2-7; D is perhaps TRBD1 (7 bases). This CDR3 has 16 residues. Trimming left V 5 bases short and J 4 bases short, with 21 bases between. Germline CDR1 is LGHDT and CDR2 is YNNKEL (reference sequence). The CDR3: CASSMGPRDSGYEQYF. In nucleotides, the CDR3 is TGTGCCAGCAGCATGGGACCCCGGGACAGCGGGTACGAGCAGTACTTC.

This chain joins TRBV15 and TRBJ1-4, with 9 positions matching TRBD1. V dropped 1 base and J dropped 8; count of bases not matched to a gene: 5. CDR1 and CDR2 from the germline V gene are LNHNV and YYDKDF (reference sequence). This CDR3 comprises 15 residues. The DNA of the CDR3 is TGTGCCACCAGCAGAGGAGACAGGGGGGTGGAAAAACTGTTTTTT. It is translated as CATSRGDRGVEKLFF. The full variable domain, in which reference TRBV15 and TRBJ1-4 provide the parts outside the CDR3, is DAMVIQNPRYQVTQFGKPVTLSCSQTLNHNVMYWYQQKSSQAPKLLFHYYDKDFNNEADTPDNFQSRRPNTSFCFLDIRSPGLGDTAMYLCATSRGDRGVEKLFFGSGTQLSVL.

The rearrangement links TRBV7-3 to TRBJ2-2; 7 bases are a match to TRBD1. This CDR3 comprises 16 residues. CDR1 and CDR2 from the germline V gene are SGHTA and FQGTGA. Unmatched junction bases numbered 2, after V lost 1 base and J lost 0 bases. DNA of the CDR3: TGTGCCAGCAGCTTAATGGGACAGACGAACACCGGGGAGCTGTTTTTT. Translating it yields CASSLMGQTNTGELFF.

V usage is TRBV18 and J usage is TRBJ2-7; maybe TRBD1 (6 bases). The CDR3 loop spans 13 amino acids. Germline V CDR1 and CDR2: KGHSH, LQKENI. Trimming took 3 bases from V and 6 from J, leaving 12 bases between them. The CDR3 protein is CASSPSQGAEQYF. CDR3 bases: TGTGCCAGCTCACCCTCACAGGGTGCCGAGCAGTACTTC.

The chain is built from TRBV9 and TRBJ2-7; D is possibly TRBD1 (6 bases). In germline, CDR1 is SGDLS, CDR2 YYNGEE. The V gene lost 0 bases and the J gene lost 6 bases, with 19 bases spanning the gap. CDR3 length: 16 amino acids. CDR3 residues: CASSVALQGPKGEQYF. CDR3 in DNA: TGTGCCAGCAGCGTAGCTCTACAGGGCCCAAAGGGCGAGCAGTACTTC.

CDR3 sequence: CASSTDRGNYGYTF. CDR3 sequence (DNA): TGTGCCAGTAGTACCGACAGGGGTAACTATGGCTACACCTTC. The genes are TRBV19 and TRBJ1-2; 8 bases fit TRBD1. The trim removed 4 bases at V and 1 base at J, leaving 2 bases unmatched. This CDR3 has 14 residues. Germline V gives CDR1 LNHDA, CDR2 SQIVND (reference sequence).

The chain couples TRBV7-9 to TRBJ1-2; TRBD1 matches at 7 bases. In germline, CDR1 is SEHNR, CDR2 FQNEAQ (reference sequence). There are 13 residues in the CDR3. The trim removed 3 bases at V and 8 bases at J, leaving 6 bases unmatched. This CDR3 is CASSFGQARGYTF. Here the CDR3 DNA reads TGTGCCAGCAGCTTCGGACAGGCGAGAGGCTACACCTTC.

This chain links TRBV7-2 with TRBJ1-1, with D unresolved. CDR3 size: 14 residues. Trimming shortened V by 1 base and J by 6 bases, and 12 bases separated the two germline ends. Germline V gene lookup returns CDR1 SGHTA and CDR2 FQGNSA. CDR3 sequence: CASSLERDRAEAFF. The CDR3 coding sequence is TGTGCCAGCAGCTTAGAGAGGGATCGCGCTGAAGCTTTCTTT. Complete variable domain (other parts from reference TRBV7-2 and TRBJ1-1): GAGVSQSPSNKVTEKGKDVELRCDPISGHTALYWYRQSLGQGLEFLIYFQGNSAPDKSGLPSDRFSAERTGGSVSTLTIQRTQQEDSAVYLCASSLERDRAEAFFGQGTRLTVV.

The rearrangement joins TRBV14 to TRBJ1-1; TRBD1 matches 7 bases. V lost 4 bases, J lost 5 bases, and 7 bases stayed unmatched. The CDR3 consists of 14 residues. Germline loops: CDR1 SGHDN, CDR2 FVKESK. In DNA, the CDR3 is TGTGCCAGCAGCCTGATGACAGGGCAGACTGAAGCTTTCTTT. The encoded protein is CASSLMTGQTEAFF.

In DNA, the CDR3 is TGTGCCACCAGCAGAGGAGAGCTTTTCTACAATGAGCAGTTCTTC. This translates into CATSRGELFYNEQFF. This chain uses TRBV15 with TRBJ2-1; D ambiguous. Germline lookup yields CDR1 LNHNV and CDR2 YYDKDF (reference sequence). Deletions cut 1 base from V and 3 bases from J, with 10 bases between. The CDR3 spans 15 residues.

There are a few counts of this clone. V is TRBV29-1 and J is TRBJ1-1; no clear D. V gave up 7 bases and J gave up 1 base, with 13 bases separating them. The CDR3 has 13 residues. CDR1 SQVTM and CDR2 ANQGSEA come from the germline V gene. For the CDR3, the DNA is TGCAGCGGGGAGGACGGAGAGAACACTGAAGCTTTCTTT. Protein: CSGEDGENTEAFF.